This T cell receptor beta chain appears in the sequencing data of a study of blood T cell repertoires in COVID-19. Overall study: Samples taken during acute and convalescent COVID-19 were collected in the United States, Italy and Spain.

A remark on this clone: Other DNA sequences in this specimen translate into the identical CDR3.

The germline gives CDR1 SGDLS, CDR2 YYNGEE. The CDR3 runs to 13 residues. V lost 4 bases, J lost 3 bases, and 10 bases lay in between. Some clones are missing from TCRdb's copy, which holds only in-frame ones; the method was immunoSEQ multiplex PCR. Of roughly 250,000 clones in the sample, 65% to 85% are singletons; the top ten hold around 4.1%. This clonotype was obtained from a middle-aged woman with active or convalescent COVID-19. The chain links TRBV9 to TRBJ1-1, with D unresolved. The material sequenced was peripheral blood. The CDR3 DNA is TGTGCCAGCAGCCCCCTCGGAGACACTGAAGCTTTCTTT. Translation gives CASSPLGDTEAFF. The entire variable domain, with the rest obtained from reference TRBV9 and TRBJ1-1, is as follows: DSGVTQTPKHLITATGQRVTLRCSPRSGDLSVYWYQQSLDQGLQFLIQYYNGEERAKGNILERFSAQQFPDLHSELNLSSLELGDSALYFCASSPLGDTEAFFGQGTRLTVV.